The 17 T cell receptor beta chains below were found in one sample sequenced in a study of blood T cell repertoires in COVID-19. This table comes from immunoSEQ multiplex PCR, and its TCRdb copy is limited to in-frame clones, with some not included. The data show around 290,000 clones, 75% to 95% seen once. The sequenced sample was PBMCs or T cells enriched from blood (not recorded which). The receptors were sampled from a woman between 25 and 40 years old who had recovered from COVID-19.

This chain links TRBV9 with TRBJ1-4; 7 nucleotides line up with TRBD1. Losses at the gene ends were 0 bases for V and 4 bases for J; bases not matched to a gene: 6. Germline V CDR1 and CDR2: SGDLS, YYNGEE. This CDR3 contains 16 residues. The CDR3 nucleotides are TGTGCCAGCAGCGTAGGAAACGCAGGGGGTAATGAAAAACTGTTTTTT. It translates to CASSVGNAGGNEKLFF.

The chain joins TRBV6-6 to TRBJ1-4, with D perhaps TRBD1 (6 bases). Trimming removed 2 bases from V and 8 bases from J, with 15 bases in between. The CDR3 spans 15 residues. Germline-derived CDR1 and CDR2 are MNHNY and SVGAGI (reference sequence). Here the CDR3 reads CASSYGQGKGEKLFF. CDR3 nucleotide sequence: TGTGCCAGCAGTTACGGGCAGGGGAAGGGAGAAAAACTGTTTTTT.

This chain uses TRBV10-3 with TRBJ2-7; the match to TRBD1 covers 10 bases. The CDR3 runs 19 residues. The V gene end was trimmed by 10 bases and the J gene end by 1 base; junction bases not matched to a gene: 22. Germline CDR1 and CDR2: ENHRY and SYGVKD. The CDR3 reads CATTKSTTTGTGDSYEQYF. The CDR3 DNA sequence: TGTGCCACCACAAAGTCGACAACAACCGGGACAGGGGATTCCTACGAGCAGTACTTC.

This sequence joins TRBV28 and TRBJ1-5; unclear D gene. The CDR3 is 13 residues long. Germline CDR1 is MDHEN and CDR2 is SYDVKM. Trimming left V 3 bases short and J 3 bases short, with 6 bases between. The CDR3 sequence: CASSFSFNQPQHF. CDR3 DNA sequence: TGTGCCAGCAGTTTTTCATTCAATCAGCCCCAGCATTTT. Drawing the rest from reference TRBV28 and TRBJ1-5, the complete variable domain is DVKVTQSSRYLVKRTGEKVFLECVQDMDHENMFWYRQDPGLGLRLIYFSYDVKMKEKGDIPEGYSVSREKKERFSLILESASTNQTSMYLCASSFSFNQPQHFGDGTRLSIL.

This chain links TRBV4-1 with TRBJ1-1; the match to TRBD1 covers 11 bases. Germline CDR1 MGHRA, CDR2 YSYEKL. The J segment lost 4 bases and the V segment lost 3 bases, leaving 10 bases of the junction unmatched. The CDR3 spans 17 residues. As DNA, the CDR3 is TGCGCCAGCAGCCATATCCCGGGACAGGGGGAGGGCACTGAAGCTTTCTTT. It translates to CASSHIPGQGEGTEAFF.

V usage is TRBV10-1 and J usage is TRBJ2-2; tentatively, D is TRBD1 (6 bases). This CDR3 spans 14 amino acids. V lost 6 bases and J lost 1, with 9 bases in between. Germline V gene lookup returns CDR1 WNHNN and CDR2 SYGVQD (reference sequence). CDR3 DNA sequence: TGCGCCAGCAGAAGACAGGAGAACACCGGGGAGCTGTTTTTT. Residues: CASRRQENTGELFF.

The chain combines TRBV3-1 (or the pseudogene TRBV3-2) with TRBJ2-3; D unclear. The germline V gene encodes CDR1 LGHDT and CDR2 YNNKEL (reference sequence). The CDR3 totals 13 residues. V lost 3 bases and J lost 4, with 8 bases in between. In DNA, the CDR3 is TGTGCCAGCAGCCACCCCCTAGCAGATACGCAGTATTTT. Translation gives CASSHPLADTQYF.

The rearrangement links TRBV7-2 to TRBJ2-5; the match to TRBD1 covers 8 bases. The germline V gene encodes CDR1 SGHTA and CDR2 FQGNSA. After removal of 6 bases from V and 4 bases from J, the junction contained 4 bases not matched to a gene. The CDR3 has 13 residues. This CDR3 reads CASRDTGGETQYF. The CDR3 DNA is TGTGCCAGCAGAGATACAGGGGGAGAGACCCAGTACTTC. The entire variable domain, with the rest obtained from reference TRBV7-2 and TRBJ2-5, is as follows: GAGVSQSPSNKVTEKGKDVELRCDPISGHTALYWYRQSLGQGLEFLIYFQGNSAPDKSGLPSDRFSAERTGGSVSTLTIQRTQQEDSAVYLCASRDTGGETQYFGPGTRLLVL.

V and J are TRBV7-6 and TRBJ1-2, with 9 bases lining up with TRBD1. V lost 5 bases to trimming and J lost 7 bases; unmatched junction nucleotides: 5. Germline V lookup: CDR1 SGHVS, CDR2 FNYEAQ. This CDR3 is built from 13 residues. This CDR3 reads CASSPDRGIGYTF. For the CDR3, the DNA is TGTGCCAGCAGCCCCGACAGGGGGATTGGCTACACCTTC. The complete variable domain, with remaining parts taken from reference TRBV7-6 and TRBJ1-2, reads GAGVSQSPRYKVTKRGQDVALRCDPISGHVSLYWYRQALGQGPEFLTYFNYEAQQDKSGLPNDRFSAERPEGSISTLTIQRTEQRDSAMYRCASSPDRGIGYTFGSGTRLTVV.

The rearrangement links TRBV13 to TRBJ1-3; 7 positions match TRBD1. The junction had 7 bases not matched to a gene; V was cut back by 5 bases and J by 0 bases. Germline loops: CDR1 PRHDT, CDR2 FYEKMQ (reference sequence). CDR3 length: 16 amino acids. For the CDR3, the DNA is TGTGCCAGCAGCCTACACAGGGGAAGCTCTGGAAACACCATATATTTT. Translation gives CASSLHRGSSGNTIYF.

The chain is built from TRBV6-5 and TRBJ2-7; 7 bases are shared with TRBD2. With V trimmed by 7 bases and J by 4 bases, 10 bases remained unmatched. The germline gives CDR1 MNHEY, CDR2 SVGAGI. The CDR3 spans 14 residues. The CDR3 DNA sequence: TGTGCCAGCAAAGAGGGCGGGAGCAAATACGAGCAGTACTTC. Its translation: CASKEGGSKYEQYF.

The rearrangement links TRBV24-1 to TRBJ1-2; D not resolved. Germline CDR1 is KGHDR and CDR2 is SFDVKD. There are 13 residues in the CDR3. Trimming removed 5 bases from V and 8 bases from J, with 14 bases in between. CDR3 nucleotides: TGTGCCACCAGTGGGGAGATGCGTGGAGGCTACACCTTC. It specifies CATSGEMRGGYTF.

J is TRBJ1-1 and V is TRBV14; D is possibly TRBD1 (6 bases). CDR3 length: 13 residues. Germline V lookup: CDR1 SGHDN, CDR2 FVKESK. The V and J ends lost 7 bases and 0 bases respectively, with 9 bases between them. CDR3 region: CASNRALNTEAFF. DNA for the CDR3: TGTGCCAGCAACAGGGCCCTGAACACTGAAGCTTTCTTT.

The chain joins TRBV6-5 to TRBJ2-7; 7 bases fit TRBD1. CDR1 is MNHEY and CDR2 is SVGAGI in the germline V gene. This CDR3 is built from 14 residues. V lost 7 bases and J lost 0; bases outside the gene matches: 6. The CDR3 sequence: CASKLTGSSYEQYF. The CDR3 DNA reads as TGTGCCAGCAAATTGACAGGGAGCTCCTACGAGCAGTACTTC.

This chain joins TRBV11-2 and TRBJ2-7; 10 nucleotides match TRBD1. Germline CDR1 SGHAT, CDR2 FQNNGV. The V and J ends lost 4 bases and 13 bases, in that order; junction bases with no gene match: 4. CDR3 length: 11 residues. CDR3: CASSSRQGAYF. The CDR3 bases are TGTGCCAGCAGCTCGCGACAGGGGGCATACTTC.

CDR3 residues: CASSSPAGPDTQYF. The CDR3 DNA sequence: TGTGCCAGCAGCTCCCCCGCGGGTCCAGATACGCAGTATTTT. The chain combines TRBV7-2 with TRBJ2-3; D may be TRBD2 (5 bases). CDR3 length equals 14 residues. CDR1 is SGHTA and CDR2 is FQGNSA in the germline V gene. Trimming removed 4 bases at V and 4 bases at J, with 12 bases between.

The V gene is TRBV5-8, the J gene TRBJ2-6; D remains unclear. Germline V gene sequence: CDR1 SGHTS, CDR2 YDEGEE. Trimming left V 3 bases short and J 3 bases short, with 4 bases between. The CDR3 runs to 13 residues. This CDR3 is CASSWSGANVLTF. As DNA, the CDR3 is TGTGCCAGCAGCTGGAGTGGGGCCAACGTCCTGACTTTC.